Each of the 17 T cell receptor beta chains below was sequenced from the same sample in a study of metastatic and nonmetastatic thyroid tumors. Using MiXCR, TCRdb reanalyzed the PCR reads. The sample lists about 85,000 clones, roughly 8.6% occurring once. Patients had received no treatment of any kind before thyroid surgery. The specimen sequenced was blood. Receptor source: a female donor with papillary thyroid cancer or a benign thyroid nodule (not recorded which). Some clones in this sample may be carry-over from other donors' samples.

This clone came up many times. The chain carries TRBV11-3 and TRBJ1-1; perhaps TRBD1 as D (5 bases). The CDR3 is 16 residues long. Per germline, CDR1 SGHNT and CDR2 YENEEA. V was cut by 5 bases and J by 4 bases, with 20 bases left in between. In DNA form, the CDR3 reads TGTGCCAGCAGCCAAGGGCTTAATACAGGAAGCACTGAAGCTTTCTTT. It codes for CASSQGLNTGSTEAFF.

This clone showed up many times. The rearrangement joins TRBV20-1 to TRBJ1-5; no reliable D call. In germline, CDR1 is DFQATT, CDR2 SNEGSKA (reference sequence). The V gene lost 5 bases and the J gene lost 4 bases, with 9 bases spanning the gap. The CDR3 contains 12 residues. CDR3 protein: CSAPAGNQPQHF. The CDR3 DNA reads as TGCAGTGCTCCGGCGGGTAATCAGCCCCAGCATTTT.

This clone was found many times. The chain recombines TRBV6-1 with TRBJ2-1; TRBD2 is a possible D gene (6 bases). Germline V gene lookup returns CDR1 MNHNS and CDR2 SASEGT. Trimming shortened V by 5 bases and J by 3 bases, and 14 bases separated the two germline ends. The CDR3 runs 15 residues. CDR3 coding DNA: TGTGCCAGCAGTCCGCCTAGCGCTGTCTACAATGAGCAGTTCTTC. Its protein is CASSPPSAVYNEQFF.

On this clone itself: This clone may be a read error of a much larger clone one base away. Other DNA sequences from this sample encode an identical CDR3 as well. J is TRBJ2-1 and V is TRBV3-1, with D uncertain. The germline gives CDR1 LGHDT, CDR2 YNNKEL (reference sequence). This CDR3 has 15 amino acids. The CDR3 DNA sequence: TGTGCCAGCAGCCGGGGTCACCTCAAGGCAAATGAGCAATTCTTC. The encoded protein is CASSRGHLKANEQFF.

This clone has a handful of counts. A single base separates this from a much larger clone, so it may be a read error. The CDR3 sequence: CASSDWDTGELFF. The CDR3 bases are TGTGCCAGCAGCGACTGGGATACCGGGGAGCTGTTTTTT. V gene TRBV9 combines with J gene TRBJ2-2; D unclear. This CDR3 region has 13 residues. V dropped 3 bases and J dropped 5 bases, with 8 bases sitting between them. Germline V gene lookup returns CDR1 SGDLS and CDR2 YYNGEE.

This clone was found many times. This chain uses TRBV5-1 with TRBJ1-2, with TRBD1 matching 7 bases. J gave up 8 bases and V 4 bases, and 11 bases lay outside the gene matches. The germline gives CDR1 SGHRS, CDR2 YFSETQ. This CDR3 contains 14 residues. This CDR3 is CASSSDTGAGGYTF. The CDR3 region has the DNA TGCGCCAGCAGCAGCGACACAGGGGCCGGGGGCTACACCTTC.

The rearrangement uses TRBV7-3 and TRBJ2-7; D might be TRBD1 (5 bases). CDR1 SGHTA and CDR2 FQGTGA come from the germline V gene. CDR3 length: 13 residues. Deletions cut 0 bases from V and 6 bases from J, with 9 bases between. CDR3 region: CASSLTSRAEQYF. In DNA, the CDR3 is TGTGCCAGCAGCTTAACTTCCAGGGCCGAGCAGTACTTC. Together with reference TRBV7-3 and TRBJ2-7, the CDR3 gives the full variable domain: GAGVSQTPSNKVTEKGKYVELRCDPISGHTALYWYRQSLGQGPEFLIYFQGTGAADDSGLPNDRFFAVRPEGSVSTLKIQRTERGDSAVYLCASSLTSRAEQYFGPGTRLTVT.

This clone was counted many times. The V call is TRBV19, the J call TRBJ2-3; the D gene is possibly TRBD1 (6 bases). The V gene lost 7 bases and the J gene lost 3 bases, with 14 bases spanning the gap. The CDR3 spans 14 residues. Per germline, CDR1 LNHDA and CDR2 SQIVND (reference sequence). The CDR3 DNA sequence: TGTGCCAGTACCGGGGCAGGGGAGACAGATACGCAGTATTTT. It codes for CASTGAGETDTQYF.

This clone was observed at least ten times. The rearrangement uses TRBV6-1 and TRBJ2-7; TRBD1 matches at 12 bases. This CDR3 has 15 amino acids. From germline, CDR1 is MNHNS and CDR2 SASEGT. V trimming: 3 bases; J trimming: 3 bases; junction bases outside the gene matches: 3. The CDR3 coding sequence is TGTGCCAGCAGTGAGGGGACAGGGGGCTTCTACGAGCAGTACTTC. The encoded protein is CASSEGTGGFYEQYF.

This clone was counted at least ten times. One junction end does not reproduce the germline sequence, and a read error may be involved. Other DNA sequences in the same sample also yield this CDR3. The chain links TRBV20-1 to TRBJ2-7, with 7 bases fitting TRBD1. Looked up from germline, CDR1 is DFQATT and CDR2 is SNEGSKA (reference sequence). The CDR3 loop spans 15 amino acids. The CDR3 nucleotides read TGCAGTACTAGATCTCCGGGACAGACCTCCTACGAGCAGTACTTC. Its protein is CSTRSPGQTSYEQYF.

This clone was recorded many times. The same CDR3 is also encoded by other DNA sequences in this sample. This chain joins TRBV9 and TRBJ1-6; no clear D gene. Germline loops: CDR1 SGDLS, CDR2 YYNGEE. The CDR3 covers 14 residues. V lost 4 bases and J lost 6, with 11 bases in between. As DNA, the CDR3 is TGTGCCAGCAGCCCCCTGGGAGGTAATTCACCCCTCCACTTT. This gives the protein CASSPLGGNSPLHF.

In its sample, this clone was seen a few times. This rearrangement joins TRBV7-2 to TRBJ2-7; 10 nucleotides align to TRBD2. Germline V gene sequence: CDR1 SGHTA, CDR2 FQGNSA. The CDR3 extends over 15 amino acids. J was trimmed by 2 bases and V by 10 bases; bases with no gene match: 11. DNA for the CDR3: TGTGCCACTGAGCAAGCGGGGGGGCCGACCTACGAGCAGTACTTC. Translation gives CATEQAGGPTYEQYF. Using reference TRBV7-2 and TRBJ2-7 for the parts outside the CDR3, the full variable domain is GAGVSQSPSNKVTEKGKDVELRCDPISGHTALYWYRQSLGQGLEFLIYFQGNSAPDKSGLPSDRFSAERTGGSVSTLTIQRTQQEDSAVYLCATEQAGGPTYEQYFGPGTRLTVT.

In this sample, this clone turned up many times. The V and J genes are TRBV10-2 and TRBJ1-2; D is possibly TRBD1 (5 bases). The V gene's germline CDR1 is WSHSY and CDR2 SAAADI. The V and J ends lost 4 bases and 5 bases respectively, with 14 bases between them. The CDR3 is 14 amino acids. CDR3 coding DNA: TGCGCCAGCAGTGTAGGCGGGGGAGAGTATGGCTACACCTTC. Its protein product is CASSVGGGEYGYTF.

The sample holds one count of this clone. This chain connects TRBV9 to TRBJ1-2, with D perhaps TRBD1 (5 bases). The V and J ends lost 0 bases and 4 bases respectively, with 10 bases between them. Germline CDR1 and CDR2: SGDLS and YYNGEE. This CDR3 contains 14 residues. The CDR3 DNA reads as TGTGCCAGCAGCGTAGACTTGAGGGGCTATGGCTACACCTTC. Translating gives CASSVDLRGYGYTF.

There are many counts of this clone. The CDR3 here is CASRWGDSYNSPLHF. The CDR3 DNA reads as TGTGCCAGCCGGTGGGGGGACTCCTATAATTCACCCCTCCACTTT. This chain joins TRBV7-2 and TRBJ1-6, with D possibly matching TRBD1 (5 bases). In germline, CDR1 is SGHTA, CDR2 FQGNSA. V dropped 8 bases and J dropped 0 bases, with 11 bases sitting between them. This CDR3 comprises 15 residues.

This clone was seen many times. The CDR3 is CASSSTTQTSEQFF. The DNA of the CDR3 is TGCGCCAGCAGCTCGACGACCCAAACCAGTGAGCAGTTCTTC. This chain links TRBV5-1 with TRBJ2-1, with D unresolved. V lost 3 bases, J lost 9 bases, and 16 bases lay in between. The V gene's germline CDR1 is SGHRS and CDR2 YFSETQ. The CDR3 length is 14 residues.

This clone has more than one count but fewer than ten. The V gene is TRBV20-1, the J gene TRBJ2-7, with TRBD2 as a possible D gene (6 bases). In germline, CDR1 is DFQATT, CDR2 SNEGSKA (reference sequence). This CDR3 contains 14 residues. Trimming took 1 base from V and 2 from J, leaving 12 bases between them. The CDR3 DNA sequence: TGCAGTGCTAGAGGGGACGCGGGGACCTACGAGCAGTACTTC. Its protein product is CSARGDAGTYEQYF.